This T cell receptor beta chain was found in a study of regulatory T cells in long-lasting Graves disease. Study-wide results and caveats: TRBV28 was favored in persistent disease, as were TRBJ1-2 and TRBJ2-5.

HTBI primers from iRepertoire and Arm-PCR of CDR3 regions yielded the TCR beta libraries. TCRdb re-analysed the multiplex PCR reads in MiXCR, keeping a single row per CDR3 protein. The table has about 620,000 distinct CDR3 sequences, roughly 16% seen once. The CDR3 extends over 19 amino acids. Per germline, CDR1 SQVTM and CDR2 ANQGSEA. Trimming took 4 bases from V and 8 from J; bases not matched to a gene: 26. Time point here: newly diagnosed GD, antithyroid drugs for less than 3 months. Extracted RNA from PBMCs served as the source of the TCR library. Each of the patients was recruited from an endocrinology department situated in Xi'an, China. There are a few counts of this clonotype. Antigen specificity is unknown. These data were likewise used in another study, on T cells in Graves' hyperthyroidism and ophthalmopathy.

The sequenced sample was peripheral blood mononuclear cells (PBMCs), obtained at new diagnosis, from a patient treated with antithyroid drugs. V is TRBV29-1 and J is TRBJ2-1; 7 bases fit TRBD2. The clonotype was recovered from a woman aged 25 to 39 with Graves disease. In nucleotides, the CDR3 is TGCAGCGTTGCCGGGACTGGCAAGGGAACGCGGGAGTGGGTGCATGAGCAGTTCTTC. It yields the protein CSVAGTGKGTREWVHEQFF.